The 24 T cell receptor beta chains reported below all come from one sample, sequenced in a study of tissue T cells after allogeneic stem cell transplantation. Clones were read by immunoSEQ multiplex PCR, and TCRdb kept only the in-frame ones, dropping some. The profile covers over 5,500 clones, with under 60% appearing a single time and about 42% taken by the ten largest. Stated time point: mouse harvest day 14 after allogeneic transplant. Mouse grafts combined 10^7 T-cell-depleted bone marrow cells with 10^6 splenic CD5+ T cells. The sequencing input was gut tissue. These TCRs come from a female BALB/c mouse given C57BL/6 T cells with graft-versus-host disease after an allogeneic hematopoietic cell transplant.

Details on this clone: Gene names denote mouse genes. The read ends 1 residue before the CDR3 terminus; that terminus is restored from the germline J gene. V is TRBV12-1 and J is TRBJ2-5; D is possibly TRBD1 or TRBD2 (5 bases each). V lost 0 bases and J 0 bases, leaving 6 bases between the germline ends. The length of the CDR3 is 14 residues. CDR1 is SGHSN, CDR2 HYEKVE, per germline. The CDR3 here is CASSLRDNQDTQYF. Incomplete CDR3 DNA: TGTGCCAGCTCTCTCAGGGACAACCAAGACACCCAGTAC.

Turning to this clone: Gene names follow the mouse nomenclature. Sequencing ends 1 residue short of the CDR3 end; the germline J gene provides the rest. V gene TRBV13-2 combines with J gene TRBJ2-5, with 7 bases that match TRBD2. Germline V gene data show CDR1 as NNHNN and CDR2 as SYGAGS (reference sequence). V trimming: 3 bases; J trimming: 0 bases; junction bases outside the gene matches: 4. The CDR3 is 15 amino acids. The CDR3 DNA, read in part, is TGTGCCAGCGGTGCTCGACTGGGTAACCAAGACACCCAGTAC. This encodes CASGARLGNQDTQY. The whole CDR3 protein reads CASGARLGNQDTQYF.

This clone was detected once. Gene names are mouse gene names. The read finishes 1 residue shy of the CDR3 end, and the germline J gene is used to complete it. The chain is built from TRBV15 and TRBJ2-5; TRBD1 aligns across 7 bases. CDR1 SGHND and CDR2 FRSKSL come from the germline V gene. V was clipped by 3 bases and J by 6 bases; unmatched bases: 3. The CDR3 has 13 amino acids. The CDR3 reads CASSFTGVDTQYF. The sequenced CDR3 bases are TGTGCCAGCAGTTTTACAGGGGTGGACACCCAGTAC.

In regard to this clone: This probably arose from a read error, given a far larger clone one base away. Genes and germline are mouse. The DNA ends 1 residue before the CDR3 does, and the rest of the CDR3 is filled in from the germline J gene. This chain joins TRBV13-3 and TRBJ2-7; 10 bases align to TRBD2. CDR3 size: 13 residues. Losses at the gene ends were 2 bases for V and 7 bases for J; bases not matched to a gene: 3. Per germline, CDR1 NNHDY and CDR2 SYVADS. CDR3 DNA, as far as it was read: TGTGCCAGCAGTGACCTGGGGGGGCGGGAACAGTAC. Residues: CASSDLGGREQY. The full CDR3 protein reads CASSDLGGREQYF.

On this clone itself: Gene names are mouse gene names. The CDR3 end falls 1 residue outside the read, so it is completed with the germline J gene. This chain uses TRBV5 with TRBJ2-5; D is uncertain. V gave up 2 bases and J gave up 6 bases, with 3 bases separating them. Germline-derived CDR1 and CDR2 are LGHNA and YNLKQL (reference sequence). The CDR3 runs to 11 residues. The DNA read from the CDR3 is TGTGCCAGCAGCCAACGGGACACCCAGTAC. This translates into CASSQRDTQY. The entire CDR3 reads CASSQRDTQYF.

On this clone: Each gene name is a mouse one. The sequenced fragment ends 1 residue before the CDR3 boundary, so the rest is inferred from the germline J gene. The chain recombines TRBV26 with TRBJ2-4; no clear D. The CDR3 contains 12 residues. The V end lost 6 bases, the J end lost 0 bases, and 4 bases lay between the germline ends. Germline CDR1 is KGHPV and CDR2 is FQNQEV (reference sequence). The CDR3 here is CASSLSQNTLYF. The DNA read from the CDR3 is TGTGCCAGCAGCCTCAGTCAAAACACCTTGTAC. The full variable domain, in which reference TRBV26 and TRBJ2-4 provide the parts outside the CDR3, is NSKVIQTPRYLVKGQGQKAKMRCIPEKGHPVVFWYQQNKNNEFKFLINFQNQEVLQQIDMTEKRFSAECPSNSPCSLEIQSSEAGDSALYLCASSLSQNTLYFGAGTRLSVL.

As to this clone: Here the gene names and germline are mouse. The CDR3 reads CASSTQYEQYF. Incomplete CDR3 DNA: TGTGCCAGCAGCACCCAATATGAACAGTAC. The chain joins TRBV5 to TRBJ2-7; unclear D gene. Read coverage stops 1 residue before the CDR3 terminus; the germline J gene supplies the remainder. Germline-derived CDR1 and CDR2 are LGHNA and YNLKQL (reference sequence). V was pared by 5 bases and J by 4 bases, with 6 bases between. This CDR3 has 11 amino acids.

Comments on this clone: Gene names are the mouse ones. The read comes to an end 1 residue before the CDR3 does, leaving the germline J gene to fill in the end. V usage is TRBV13-3 and J usage is TRBJ2-3; TRBD2 matches 9 bases. The J segment lost 0 bases and the V segment lost 2 bases, leaving 4 bases of the junction unmatched. Germline loops: CDR1 NNHDY, CDR2 SYVADS. The CDR3 covers 16 residues. The CDR3 sequence: CASSDLGGFSAETLYF. CDR3 bases read: TGTGCCAGCAGTGACCTGGGGGGGTTTAGTGCAGAAACGCTGTAT.

This clone was found once. Gene names refer to mouse genes. The sequence runs out 1 residue before the end of the CDR3; the remainder is reconstructed from the germline J gene. The chain uses TRBV16 and TRBJ2-5, with D unclear. The CDR3 is made up of 12 amino acids. CDR1 and CDR2 from the germline V gene are SGHSA and FRNQAP. V shed 1 base and J shed 3 bases, with 2 bases lying between them. CDR3 loop: CASSLGQDTQYF. Incomplete CDR3 DNA: TGTGCAAGCAGCTTAGGGCAAGACACCCAGTAC.

In regard to this clone: Mouse gene names apply. The CDR3 end is not reached by the read, which stops 1 residue before it; the germline J gene fills it in. J is TRBJ2-2 and V is TRBV12-1, with D uncertain. This CDR3 comprises 14 residues. V lost 3 bases and J lost 0, with 7 bases in between. The germline CDR1 and CDR2 sequences are SGHSN and HYEKVE. The CDR3 sequence: CASSFTSNTGQLYF. CDR3 bases read: TGTGCCAGCTCTTTCACATCAAACACCGGGCAGCTCTAC.

This clone is a singleton in its sample. Any gene name here is a mouse gene name. The read stops 1 residue short of the end of the CDR3; the missing end is completed from the germline J gene. The V call is TRBV15, the J call TRBJ2-7, with D perhaps matching TRBD1 or TRBD2 (6 bases each). Germline CDR1 is SGHND and CDR2 is FRSKSL. Trimming shortened V by 3 bases and J by 7 bases, and 13 bases separated the two germline ends. The CDR3 runs to 13 residues. The sequenced part of the CDR3 DNA is TGTGCCAGCAGTTTTATGGGGGCAGGAGAACAGTAC. This gives the protein CASSFMGAGEQY. The whole CDR3 reads CASSFMGAGEQYF.

Concerning this clone: The gene names given are mouse names. The read ends 1 residue before the CDR3 terminus; that terminus is restored from the germline J gene. V and J are TRBV15 and TRBJ2-5; either TRBD1 or TRBD2 may fit D (6 bases each). There are 14 residues in the CDR3. V lost 3 bases and J lost 3, with 10 bases in between. Germline CDR1 and CDR2: SGHND and FRSKSL. The CDR3 sequence is CASSFGGRQDTQYF. CDR3 DNA, as far as it was read: TGTGCCAGCAGTTTTGGGGGCCGGCAAGACACCCAGTAC.

In regard to this clone: All gene names here are mouse names. Sequencing ends 1 residue short of the CDR3 end; the germline J gene provides the rest. The chain uses TRBV5 and TRBJ2-1; D might be TRBD2 (6 bases). The germline V gene encodes CDR1 LGHNA and CDR2 YNLKQL (reference sequence). The V gene lost 1 base and the J gene lost 1 base, with 8 bases spanning the gap. The CDR3 spans 15 residues. The chain's CDR3 is CASSQGWGNYAEQFF. The CDR3 bases that were read are TGTGCCAGCAGCCAAGGGTGGGGGAACTATGCTGAGCAGTTC.

On this clone itself: The germline and genes are mouse ones. The read terminates 1 residue ahead of where the CDR3 ends, so the germline J gene completes it. The V call is TRBV26, the J call TRBJ1-1; no clear D. The CDR3 has 11 residues. Germline V gene sequence: CDR1 KGHPV, CDR2 FQNQEV (reference sequence). Trimming removed 4 bases at V and 0 bases at J, with 0 bases between. CDR3 protein: CASSPNTEVFF. CDR3 bases read: TGTGCCAGCAGTCCAAACACAGAAGTCTTC.

About this clone: The genes and germline here are from mouse. The sequenced fragment ends 1 residue before the CDR3 boundary, so the rest is inferred from the germline J gene. The chain uses TRBV26 and TRBJ2-5; a weak D match, TRBD1 (5 bases). Trimming removed 2 bases from V and 3 bases from J, with 6 bases in between. Germline V gives CDR1 KGHPV, CDR2 FQNQEV (reference sequence). This CDR3 region has 13 residues. CDR3 bases read: TGTGCCAGCAGTCTGAGACAGCAAGACACCCAGTAC. Its translation: CASSLRQQDTQY. The full CDR3 reads CASSLRQQDTQYF.

By its share, this clone is medium-sized (0.01 to 0.1%). Gene names refer to mouse genes. From the germline J gene comes the end of the CDR3, since the read stops 1 residue before it. V and J are TRBV16 and TRBJ2-1, with a weak D call TRBD2 (6 bases). Trimming pared 7 bases from V and 3 bases from J, leaving 10 bases between. CDR3 length: 13 residues. From germline, CDR1 is SGHSA and CDR2 FRNQAP. The sequenced part of the CDR3 DNA is TGTGCAAGCACGGGTGGGGGCTATGCTGAGCAGTTC. Its protein is CASTGGGYAEQF. In full, the CDR3 is CASTGGGYAEQFF.

Note on this clone: Here the gene names and germline are mouse. The read ends 1 residue before the CDR3 terminus; that terminus is restored from the germline J gene. The chain uses TRBV23 and TRBJ1-1; TRBD1, the table's D call, was not compared with the DNA. Per germline, CDR1 KGHTA and CDR2 FQNQQP. CDR3 size: 12 residues. CDR3: CSSTRANTEVFF. The DNA read from the CDR3 is TGCTCCAGCACCAGGGCTAACACAGAAGTCTTC.

A word on this clone: Gene names and germline refer to mouse. The read comes to an end 1 residue before the CDR3 does, leaving the germline J gene to fill in the end. The V and J genes are TRBV12-1 and TRBJ2-3, with D perhaps TRBD1 or TRBD2 (5 bases each). Deletions cut 4 bases from V and 0 bases from J, with 13 bases between. CDR3 length equals 15 residues. CDR1 and CDR2 from the germline V gene are SGHSN and HYEKVE. The CDR3 sequence: CASSQGPHSAETLYF. The CDR3 bases that were read are TGTGCCAGCTCCCAGGGACCGCATAGTGCAGAAACGCTGTAT. Complete variable domain (other parts from reference TRBV12-1 and TRBJ2-3): DSGVVQSPRHIIKEKGGRSVLTCIPISGHSNVVWYQQTLGKELKFLIQHYEKVERDKGFLPSRFSVQQFDDYHSEMNMSALELEDSAMYFCASSQGPHSAETLYFGSGTRLTVL.

This clone appeared a few times. Mouse gene names and germline throughout. The DNA ends 1 residue before the CDR3 does, and the rest of the CDR3 is filled in from the germline J gene. V is TRBV3 and J is TRBJ2-1; D remains unclear. The V gene's germline CDR1 is SNHLY and CDR2 FYNGKV (reference sequence). V gave up 2 bases and J gave up 1 base, with 9 bases separating them. This CDR3 is built from 15 residues. The CDR3 region is CASSLRLANYAEQFF. The covered CDR3 bases are TGTGCCAGCAGCTTAAGGCTGGCCAACTATGCTGAGCAGTTC. The entire variable domain, with the rest obtained from reference TRBV3 and TRBJ2-1, is as follows: GPKVLQIPSHQIIDMGQMVTLNCDPVSNHLYFYWYKQILGQQMEFLVNFYNGKVMEKSKLFKDQFSVERPDGSYFTLKIQPTALEDSAVYFCASSLRLANYAEQFFGPGTRLTVL.

Concerning this clone: Gene names are mouse gene names. The CDR3 is cut off 1 residue early in the read; its end comes from the germline J gene. The chain recombines TRBV14 with TRBJ2-5, with TRBD2 matching over 12 bases. Looked up from germline, CDR1 is SGHDT and CDR2 is FRDEAV. The CDR3 covers 14 residues. J lost 5 bases, V lost 4 bases, and 2 bases had no gene match. Here the CDR3 reads CASSRLGGRDTQYF. The sequenced CDR3 bases are TGTGCCAGCAGTCGACTGGGGGGGCGAGACACCCAGTAC.

Remarks on this clone: Mouse germline and gene names are used. The observed sequence ends 1 residue before the CDR3 terminus, with the missing tail filled in from the germline J gene. The chain couples TRBV13-1 to TRBJ1-1, with TRBD1 matching 8 bases. Germline V gene data show CDR1 as NSHNY and CDR2 as SYGAGN. The CDR3 is 13 amino acids. V lost 7 bases to trimming and J lost 0 bases; unmatched junction nucleotides: 2. CDR3 loop: CASLQGANTEVFF. The CDR3 DNA, read in part, is TGTGCCAGCCTACAGGGGGCAAACACAGAAGTCTTC.

Notes on this clone: Genes here carry mouse names. The CDR3 end lies 1 residue beyond the end of the read and is filled in from the germline J gene. V is TRBV13-2 and J is TRBJ2-7, with TRBD2 identical over 12 bases. The CDR3 spans 13 residues. With V trimmed by 5 bases and J by 7 bases, 4 bases remained unmatched. Germline assignment: CDR1 NNHNN and CDR2 SYGAGS (reference sequence). The CDR3 here is CASGTGGALEQYF. The DNA read from the CDR3 is TGTGCCAGCGGGACTGGGGGGGCGCTGGAACAGTAC.

Details on this clone: Gene names are mouse gene names. The sequenced fragment ends 1 residue before the CDR3 boundary, so the rest is inferred from the germline J gene. The V call is TRBV15, the J call TRBJ2-1, with 7 bases matching TRBD2. V shed 3 bases and J 3 bases; nucleotides not matched to a gene: 5. The V gene's germline CDR1 is SGHND and CDR2 FRSKSL. The CDR3 has 15 residues. The CDR3 region is CASSFGWGIYAEQFF. The CDR3 bases that were read are TGTGCCAGCAGTTTCGGCTGGGGGATCTATGCTGAGCAGTTC. The full variable domain, completed using reference TRBV15 and TRBJ2-1, is DAGVTQTPRHEVAEKGQTIILKCEPVSGHNDLFWYRQTKIQGLELLSYFRSKSLMEDGGAFKDRFKAEMLNSSFSTLKIQPTEPKDSAVYLCASSFGWGIYAEQFFGPGTRLTVL.

This clone was seen only a few times. Gene names follow the mouse nomenclature. The read ends 1 residue early relative to the CDR3; the germline J gene fills the gap. This chain links TRBV26 with TRBJ1-1, with 9 bases lining up with TRBD1. The trim removed 7 bases at V and 3 bases at J, leaving 6 bases unmatched. Germline values: CDR1 KGHPV, CDR2 FQNQEV (reference sequence). The CDR3 is 14 amino acids. CDR3 amino acids: CASKGQGWDTEVFF. The sequenced part of the CDR3 DNA is TGTGCCAGCAAGGGACAGGGTTGGGACACAGAAGTCTTC.